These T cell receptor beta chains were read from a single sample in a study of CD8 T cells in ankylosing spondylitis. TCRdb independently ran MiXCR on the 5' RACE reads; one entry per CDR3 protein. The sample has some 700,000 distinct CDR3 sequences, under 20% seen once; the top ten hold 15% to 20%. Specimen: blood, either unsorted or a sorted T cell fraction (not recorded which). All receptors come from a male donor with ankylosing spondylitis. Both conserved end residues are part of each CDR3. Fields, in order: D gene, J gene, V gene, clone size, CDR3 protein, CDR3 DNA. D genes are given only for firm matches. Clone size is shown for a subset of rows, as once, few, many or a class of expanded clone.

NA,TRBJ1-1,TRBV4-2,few,CASSPGQSVNTEAFF,TGTGCCAGCAGCCCTGGACAGAGCGTTAACACTGAAGCTTTCTTT
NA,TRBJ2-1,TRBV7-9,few,CASSLSGRASYNEQFF,TGTGCCAGCAGCTTATCTGGTCGGGCCTCCTACAATGAGCAGTTCTTC
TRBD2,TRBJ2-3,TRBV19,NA,CASSTLAGGPTDTQYF,TGTGCCAGTAGTACATTAGCGGGAGGGCCCACAGATACGCAGTATTTT
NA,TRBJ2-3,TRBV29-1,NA,CSVEYDTQYF,TGCAGCGTTGAGTACGATACGCAGTATTTT
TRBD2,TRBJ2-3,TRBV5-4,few,CASSLGGLADTNTQYF,TGTGCCAGCAGCTTGGGGGGACTAGCGGACACAAATACGCAGTATTTT
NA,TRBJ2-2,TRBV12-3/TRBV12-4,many,CASSFGQGVGELFF,TGTGCCAGCAGTTTCGGGCAGGGTGTCGGGGAGCTGTTTTTT
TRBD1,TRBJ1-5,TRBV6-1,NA,CASSGTGTAIYSNQPQHF,TGTGCCAGCAGTGGAACCGGGACAGCGATTTATAGCAATCAGCCCCAGCATTTT
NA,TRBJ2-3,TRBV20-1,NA,CSARVRGNTDTQYF,TGCAGTGCTAGGGTCCGGGGGAACACAGATACGCAGTATTTT
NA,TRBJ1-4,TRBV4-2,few,CASSQATTAPLNEKLFF,TGTGCCAGCAGCCAAGCTACGACAGCTCCCCTTAATGAAAAACTGTTTTTT
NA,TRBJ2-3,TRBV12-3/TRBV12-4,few,CASSLPTGTVMGTQYF,TGTGCCAGCAGTCTACCGACCGGGACTGTCATGGGTACGCAGTATTTT
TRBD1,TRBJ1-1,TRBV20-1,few,CSARATSGTGTEAFF,TGCAGTGCTAGAGCGACCTCCGGGACAGGGACGGAAGCTTTCTTT
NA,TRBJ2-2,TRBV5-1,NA,CASSPIQGRTGELFF,TGCGCCAGCAGCCCAATACAGGGGAGGACCGGGGAGCTGTTTTTT
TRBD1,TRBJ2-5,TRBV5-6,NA,CASSYYRGLYQETQYF,TGTGCCAGCAGCTACTACAGGGGGTTGTACCAAGAGACCCAGTACTTC
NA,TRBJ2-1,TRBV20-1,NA,CSASSGDEQFF,TGCAGTGCTAGTAGTGGGGATGAGCAGTTCTTC
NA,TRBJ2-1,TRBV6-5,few,CASSYSGGAVDEQFF,TGTGCCAGCAGTTACTCAGGGGGGGCGGTTGATGAGCAGTTCTTC
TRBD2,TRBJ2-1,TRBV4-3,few,CASSQSPILAGGPNEQFF,TGCGCCAGCAGCCAAAGCCCAATACTAGCGGGAGGGCCGAATGAGCAGTTCTTC
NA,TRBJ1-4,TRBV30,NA,CAWKEGDEKLFF,TGTGCCTGGAAGGAGGGGGACGAAAAACTGTTTTTT
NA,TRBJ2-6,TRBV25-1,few,CASSVIAGANVLTF,TGTGCCAGCAGTGTGATCGCTGGGGCCAACGTCCTGACTTTC
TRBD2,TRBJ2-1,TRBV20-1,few,CSAKQGLAGYNEQFF,TGCAGTGCTAAACAGGGACTAGCGGGCTACAATGAGCAGTTCTTC
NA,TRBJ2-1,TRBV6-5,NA,CASSYRLEQFF,TGTGCCAGCAGTTACCGTTTAGAGCAGTTCTTC
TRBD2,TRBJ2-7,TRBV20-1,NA,CSARDGGSSYEQYF,TGCAGTGCTAGAGACGGGGGGTCCTCCTACGAGCAGTACTTC
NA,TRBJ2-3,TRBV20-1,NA,CSATPERTSSTDTQYF,TGCAGTGCTACACCCGAACGGACCTCAAGCACAGATACGCAGTATTTT
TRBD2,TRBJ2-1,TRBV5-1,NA,CASSLGLAGGQVYNEQFF,TGCGCCAGCAGCCTGGGACTAGCGGGGGGCCAGGTCTACAATGAGCAGTTCTTC
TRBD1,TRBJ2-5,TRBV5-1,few,CASSIQGRETQYF,TGCGCCAGCAGCATACAGGGGAGAGAGACCCAGTACTTC
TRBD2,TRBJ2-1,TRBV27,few,CASSRSSGSFNEQFF,TGTGCCAGCAGTCGCTCTAGCGGGAGTTTCAATGAGCAGTTCTTC
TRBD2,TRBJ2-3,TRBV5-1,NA,CASSLQAGGPDTQYF,TGCGCCAGCAGCTTGCAAGCGGGAGGGCCCGATACGCAGTATTTT
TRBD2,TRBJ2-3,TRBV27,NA,CASSLSTSGRRDTQYF,TGTGCCAGCAGTCTCTCGACTAGCGGGAGGCGTGATACGCAGTATTTT
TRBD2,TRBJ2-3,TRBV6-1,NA,CASSRTSWDTDTQYF,TGTGCCAGCAGTAGGACTAGCTGGGACACAGATACGCAGTATTTT
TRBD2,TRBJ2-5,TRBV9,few,CASSVEASGGETQYF,TGTGCCAGCAGCGTAGAGGCTAGCGGGGGAGAGACCCAGTACTTC
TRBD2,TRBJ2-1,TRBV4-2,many,CASSQDRWAGGDEQFF,TGTGCCAGCAGCCAAGATAGGTGGGCGGGGGGTGATGAGCAGTTCTTC